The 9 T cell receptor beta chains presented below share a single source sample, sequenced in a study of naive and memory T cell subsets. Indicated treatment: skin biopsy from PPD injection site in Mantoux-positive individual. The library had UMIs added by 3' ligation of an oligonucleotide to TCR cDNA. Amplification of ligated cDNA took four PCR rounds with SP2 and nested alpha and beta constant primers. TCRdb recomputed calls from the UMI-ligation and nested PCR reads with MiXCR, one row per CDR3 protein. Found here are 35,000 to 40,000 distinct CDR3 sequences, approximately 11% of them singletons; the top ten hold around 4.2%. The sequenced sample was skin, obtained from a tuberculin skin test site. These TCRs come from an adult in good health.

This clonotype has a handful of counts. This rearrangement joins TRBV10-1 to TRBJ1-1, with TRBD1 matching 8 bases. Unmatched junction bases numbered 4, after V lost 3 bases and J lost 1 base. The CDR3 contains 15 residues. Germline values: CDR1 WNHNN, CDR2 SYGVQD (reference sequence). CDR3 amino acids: CASSEAGTGNTEAFF. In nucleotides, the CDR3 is TGCGCCAGCAGTGAAGCCGGGACAGGGAACACTGAAGCTTTCTTT.

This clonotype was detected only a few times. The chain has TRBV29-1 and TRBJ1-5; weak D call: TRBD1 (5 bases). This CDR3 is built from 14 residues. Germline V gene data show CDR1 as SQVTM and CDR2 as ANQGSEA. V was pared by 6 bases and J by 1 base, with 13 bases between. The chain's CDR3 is CSVALGGSNQPQHF. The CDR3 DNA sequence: TGCAGCGTGGCACTGGGGGGGAGCAATCAGCCCCAGCATTTT.

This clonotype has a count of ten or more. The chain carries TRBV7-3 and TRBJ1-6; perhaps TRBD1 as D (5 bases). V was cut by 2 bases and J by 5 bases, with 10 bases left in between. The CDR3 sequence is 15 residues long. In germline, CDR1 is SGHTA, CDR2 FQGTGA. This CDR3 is CASSLQGLDNSPLHF. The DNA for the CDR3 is TGTGCCAGCAGCTTACAGGGTCTAGATAATTCACCCCTCCACTTT.

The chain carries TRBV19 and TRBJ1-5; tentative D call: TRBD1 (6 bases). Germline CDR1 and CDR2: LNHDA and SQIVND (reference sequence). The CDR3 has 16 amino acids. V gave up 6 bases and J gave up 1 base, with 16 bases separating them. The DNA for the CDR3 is TGTGCCAGTAGCGAAGTCGGGGGGCGCAGCAATCAGCCCCAGCATTTT. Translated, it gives CASSEVGGRSNQPQHF.

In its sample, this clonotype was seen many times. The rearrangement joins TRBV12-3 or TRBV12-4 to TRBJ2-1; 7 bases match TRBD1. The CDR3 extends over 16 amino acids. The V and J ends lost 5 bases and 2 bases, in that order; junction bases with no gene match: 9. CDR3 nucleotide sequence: TGTGCCAGCAGTATTAACAGGGGACGTACCTACAATGAGCAGTTCTTC. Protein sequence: CASSINRGRTYNEQFF.

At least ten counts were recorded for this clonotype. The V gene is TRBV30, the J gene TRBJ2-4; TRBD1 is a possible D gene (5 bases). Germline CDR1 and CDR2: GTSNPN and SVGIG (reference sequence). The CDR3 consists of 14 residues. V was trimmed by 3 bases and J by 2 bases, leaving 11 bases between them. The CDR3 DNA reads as TGTGCCTGGAGCAGGGTTTGGACCAAAAACATTCAGTACTTC. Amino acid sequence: CAWSRVWTKNIQYF.

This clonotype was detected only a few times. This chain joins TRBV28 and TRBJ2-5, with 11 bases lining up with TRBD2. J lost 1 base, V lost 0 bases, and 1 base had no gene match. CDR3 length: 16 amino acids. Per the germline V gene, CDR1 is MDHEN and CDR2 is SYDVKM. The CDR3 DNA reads TGTGCCAGCAGTTTATGGACTAGCGGGGCCCAAGAGACCCAGTACTTC. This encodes CASSLWTSGAQETQYF. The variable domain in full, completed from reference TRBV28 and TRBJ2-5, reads DVKVTQSSRYLVKRTGEKVFLECVQDMDHENMFWYRQDPGLGLRLIYFSYDVKMKEKGDIPEGYSVSREKKERFSLILESASTNQTSMYLCASSLWTSGAQETQYFGPGTRLLVL.

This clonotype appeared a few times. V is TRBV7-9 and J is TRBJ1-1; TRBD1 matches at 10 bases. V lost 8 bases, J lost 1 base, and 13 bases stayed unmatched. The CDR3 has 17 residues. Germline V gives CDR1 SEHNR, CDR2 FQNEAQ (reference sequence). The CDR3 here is CASFGPRDRGSNTEAFF. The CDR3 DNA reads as TGTGCCAGCTTTGGACCCCGGGACAGGGGTTCGAACACTGAAGCTTTCTTT.

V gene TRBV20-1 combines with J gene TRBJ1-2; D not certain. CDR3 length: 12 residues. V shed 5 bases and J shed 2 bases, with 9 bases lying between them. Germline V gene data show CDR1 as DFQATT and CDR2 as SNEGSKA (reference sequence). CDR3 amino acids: CSAQTENYGYTF. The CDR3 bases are TGCAGTGCTCAGACCGAAAACTATGGCTACACCTTC.